These 26 T cell receptor beta chains were all obtained from the same sample, sequenced in a study of blood T cell repertoires in COVID-19. Some clones are missing from TCRdb's copy, which holds only in-frame ones; the method was immunoSEQ multiplex PCR. In the table there are about 200,000 clones, 85% of which are singletons. Sequencing input: peripheral blood. Every receptor here comes from a man aged 55-75 years with COVID-19, enrolled during active disease.

The chain couples TRBV19 to TRBJ2-7; 15 positions agree with TRBD2. The length of the CDR3 is 16 residues. The V segment lost 5 bases and the J segment 5 bases; nucleotides outside the gene matches: 7. Germline V lookup: CDR1 LNHDA, CDR2 SQIVND (reference sequence). CDR3 coding DNA: TGTGCCAGTAGTGCACCGGGACTAGCGGGAGGACACGAGCAGTACTTC. Translating it yields CASSAPGLAGGHEQYF.

The chain employs TRBV27 and TRBJ2-7, with 8 bases fitting TRBD2. J gave up 1 base and V 1 base, and 3 bases lay outside the gene matches. The length of the CDR3 is 15 residues. The germline V gene has CDR1 MNHEY and CDR2 SMNVEV (reference sequence). CDR3 nucleotide sequence: TGTGCCAGCAGTTTATATAGCGGGACTTCCTACGAGCAGTACTTC. Its protein is CASSLYSGTSYEQYF.

The chain has TRBV3-1 (or the pseudogene TRBV3-2) and TRBJ1-2, with D possibly matching TRBD1 (5 bases). Per the germline V gene, CDR1 is LGHDT and CDR2 is YNNKEL (reference sequence). V lost 1 base to trimming and J lost 3 bases, with 9 bases between them. The CDR3 length is 14 residues. The CDR3 nucleotides read TGTGCCAGCAGCCAAGGACAGTTTCACTATGGCTACACCTTC. Translating it yields CASSQGQFHYGYTF.

The chain uses TRBV18 and TRBJ1-1, with 9 bases fitting TRBD1. CDR1 and CDR2 (germline): KGHSH, LQKENI. V was clipped by 3 bases and J by 0 bases; unmatched bases: 5. The length of the CDR3 is 16 residues. Here the CDR3 DNA reads TGTGCCAGCTCACCCCCGACAGGGGGTATGAACACTGAAGCTTTCTTT. Its protein product is CASSPPTGGMNTEAFF.

This sequence joins TRBV28 and TRBJ2-2; perhaps TRBD1 as D (5 bases). CDR1 and CDR2 from the germline V gene are MDHEN and SYDVKM. The V gene lost 4 bases and the J gene lost 9 bases, with 18 bases spanning the gap. This CDR3 has 15 amino acids. In DNA form, the CDR3 reads TGTGCCAGCAGTTATTCCGGAGAAGGGGTCCGGGAGCTGTTTTTT. This sequence encodes CASSYSGEGVRELFF.

The rearrangement uses TRBV30 and TRBJ2-7; 9 nucleotides match TRBD1. In germline, CDR1 is GTSNPN, CDR2 SVGIG (reference sequence). V lost 3 bases to trimming and J lost 7 bases; unmatched junction nucleotides: 10. The CDR3 is 14 amino acids. CDR3 protein: CAWSPGTGSWEQYF. As DNA, the CDR3 is TGTGCCTGGAGCCCCGGGACAGGGAGCTGGGAGCAGTACTTC. Looking up the rest from reference TRBV30 and TRBJ2-7 gives the full variable domain: SQTIHQWPATLVQPVGSPLSLECTVEGTSNPNLYWYRQAAGRGLQLLFYSVGIGQISSEVPQNLSASRPQDRQFILSSKKLLLSDSGFYLCAWSPGTGSWEQYFGPGTRLTVT.

V usage is TRBV5-4 and J usage is TRBJ1-2; 7 bases align to TRBD1. V lost 5 bases, J lost 5 bases, and 12 bases stayed unmatched. Germline assignment: CDR1 SGHNT and CDR2 YYREEE (reference sequence). This CDR3 has 15 residues. In nucleotides, the CDR3 is TGTGCCAGCAGGCCTGCCCGACAGGGAGGATATGGCTACACCTTC. Protein sequence: CASRPARQGGYGYTF.

V and J are TRBV9 and TRBJ1-2, with TRBD1 matching over 10 bases. Losses at the gene ends were 4 bases for V and 3 bases for J; bases not matched to a gene: 9. The germline V gene has CDR1 SGDLS and CDR2 YYNGEE. The CDR3 is made up of 16 amino acids. The CDR3 DNA sequence: TGTGCCAGCAGCTCCACTCCGGGACAGGGGCACTATGGCTACACCTTC. It encodes CASSSTPGQGHYGYTF. The full variable domain, completed using reference TRBV9 and TRBJ1-2, is DSGVTQTPKHLITATGQRVTLRCSPRSGDLSVYWYQQSLDQGLQFLIQYYNGEERAKGNILERFSAQQFPDLHSELNLSSLELGDSALYFCASSSTPGQGHYGYTFGSGTRLTVV.

V gene TRBV19 combines with J gene TRBJ1-2; 11 bases map to TRBD1. Germline V gene lookup returns CDR1 LNHDA and CDR2 SQIVND (reference sequence). V shed 2 bases and J 6 bases; nucleotides not matched to a gene: 5. This CDR3 region has 15 residues. The CDR3 DNA reads TGTGCCAGTAGTATATTTAGGACAGGGGGCGATGGCTACACCTTC. Amino acids: CASSIFRTGGDGYTF.

As for this clone: The junction differs from germline at one of its ends, possibly a read error. This chain connects TRBV2 to TRBJ2-7, with TRBD1 matching 11 bases. The germline V gene encodes CDR1 SNHLY and CDR2 FYNNEI. The CDR3 sequence is 14 residues long. The CDR3 DNA is TGTGCCAGCAGTGCGGGACAGGGGGTATACGGGCAGTACTTC. Encoded protein: CASSAGQGVYGQYF.

The chain couples TRBV5-1 to TRBJ2-1; 7 bases fit TRBD2. Germline V gene sequence: CDR1 SGHRS, CDR2 YFSETQ. CDR3 length equals 17 residues. V was pared by 4 bases and J by 4 bases, with 14 bases of the junction left unmatched. CDR3 amino acids: CASSAEAGPSSYNEQFF. The CDR3 DNA is TGCGCCAGCAGCGCCGAAGCGGGACCTTCTTCTTACAATGAGCAGTTCTTC.

This chain links TRBV7-9 with TRBJ1-1; 9 bases match TRBD1. The V segment lost 1 base and the J segment 3 bases; nucleotides outside the gene matches: 6. Germline values: CDR1 SEHNR, CDR2 FQNEAQ (reference sequence). The CDR3 contains 16 residues. The CDR3 loop is CASSLDPGQGHTEAFF. CDR3 nucleotide sequence: TGTGCCAGCAGCTTAGACCCGGGACAGGGACACACTGAAGCTTTCTTT. The full variable domain, its missing parts supplied by reference TRBV7-9 and TRBJ1-1, is DTGVSQNPRHKITKRGQNVTFRCDPISEHNRLYWYRQTLGQGPEFLTYFQNEAQLEKSRLLSDRFSAERPKGSFSTLEIQRTEQGDSAMYLCASSLDPGQGHTEAFFGQGTRLTVV.

The chain joins TRBV9 to TRBJ1-6, with D possibly matching TRBD1 (6 bases). Trimming pared 0 bases from V and 10 bases from J, leaving 14 bases between. Germline V gene data show CDR1 as SGDLS and CDR2 as YYNGEE. The CDR3 length is 15 residues. The CDR3 DNA sequence: TGTGCCAGCAGCGTAGACCCCAAAAGGGGGTCACCCCTCCACTTT. This codes for CASSVDPKRGSPLHF.

The chain is built from TRBV5-4 and TRBJ2-3; 7 bases agree with TRBD2. J lost 5 bases, V lost 10 bases, and 1 base had no gene match. Germline lookup yields CDR1 SGHNT and CDR2 YYREEE (reference sequence). The CDR3 sequence is 10 residues long. CDR3 region: CAWGGDTQYF. The CDR3 bases are TGTGCCTGGGGGGGAGATACGCAGTATTTT.

J is TRBJ1-2 and V is TRBV7-8, with D possibly TRBD1 on 6 matching bases. Trimming took off 0 bases at V and 5 bases at J, with 13 bases between the two ends. This CDR3 is 15 amino acids long. Germline values: CDR1 SGHVS, CDR2 FQNEAQ. This chain's CDR3 is CASSLAGAGSYGYTF. The CDR3 DNA sequence: TGTGCCAGCAGCTTAGCGGGGGCGGGTTCTTATGGCTACACCTTC.

The rearrangement uses TRBV13 and TRBJ1-2; 9 nucleotides line up with TRBD1. This CDR3 spans 16 amino acids. The germline V gene has CDR1 PRHDT and CDR2 FYEKMQ (reference sequence). Losses at the gene ends were 0 bases for V and 6 bases for J; bases not matched to a gene: 8. The CDR3 loop reads CASSLGGGQGRDGYTF. CDR3 in DNA: TGTGCCAGCAGCTTAGGAGGGGGACAGGGCCGGGATGGCTACACCTTC.

V gene TRBV6-5 combines with J gene TRBJ2-7; D is undetermined. Between the trimmed V and J ends, which lost 2 bases and 0 bases, there was a span of 5 bases. This CDR3 region has 13 residues. Per the germline V gene, CDR1 is MNHEY and CDR2 is SVGAGI. The CDR3 is CASSYDNSYEQYF. In DNA, the CDR3 is TGTGCCAGCAGTTACGACAACTCCTACGAGCAGTACTTC.

This chain connects TRBV7-9 to TRBJ1-3, with D hard to call. Trimming removed 6 bases at V and 0 bases at J, with 9 bases between. Germline V CDR1 and CDR2: SEHNR, FQNEAQ (reference sequence). The CDR3 extends over 14 amino acids. CDR3 coding DNA: TGTGCCAGCAGGGTCCTGAGCTCTGGAAACACCATATATTTT. This sequence encodes CASRVLSSGNTIYF.

The chain is built from TRBV3-1 (or the pseudogene TRBV3-2) and TRBJ2-7; D may be TRBD2 (5 bases). The V and J ends lost 2 bases and 5 bases respectively, with 13 bases between them. The CDR3 spans 14 residues. From germline, CDR1 is LGHDT and CDR2 YNNKEL (reference sequence). CDR3 loop: CASSQSARSDEQYF. CDR3 coding DNA: TGTGCCAGCAGCCAAAGCGCTCGTAGCGACGAGCAGTACTTC.

The chain uses TRBV10-2 and TRBJ2-4, with 11 bases identical to TRBD1. The CDR3 length is 13 residues. Germline assignment: CDR1 WSHSY and CDR2 SAAADI. With V trimmed by 8 bases and J by 8 bases, 5 bases remained unmatched. CDR3 sequence reads: CASWDRGTDIQYF. In DNA form, the CDR3 reads TGCGCCAGCTGGGACAGGGGGACTGACATTCAGTACTTC.

The rearrangement uses TRBV5-5 and TRBJ1-6, with 8 bases matching TRBD1. Germline values: CDR1 SGHKS, CDR2 YYEKEE (reference sequence). Trimming took 3 bases from V and 7 from J; bases not matched to a gene: 6. The CDR3 is 15 residues long. The CDR3 DNA reads TGTGCCAGCAGCTCGACAGGGGCAGGGAATTCACCCCTCCACTTT. Protein: CASSSTGAGNSPLHF. Full variable domain (outside the CDR3, taken from reference TRBV5-5 and TRBJ1-6): DAGVTQSPTHLIKTRGQQVTLRCSPISGHKSVSWYQQVLGQGPQFIFQYYEKEERGRGNFPDRFSARQFPNYSSELNVNALLLGDSALYLCASSSTGAGNSPLHFGNGTRLTVT.

This sequence joins TRBV28 and TRBJ1-3; maybe TRBD1 (6 bases). Trimming pared 4 bases from V and 0 bases from J, leaving 13 bases between. Germline CDR1 and CDR2: MDHEN and SYDVKM. The CDR3 sequence is 16 residues long. The CDR3 nucleotides read TGTGCCAGCAGTTCTAAGGGGGTGAGCTCTGGAAACACCATATATTTT. Its translation is CASSSKGVSSGNTIYF. The full variable domain, its missing parts supplied by reference TRBV28 and TRBJ1-3, is DVKVTQSSRYLVKRTGEKVFLECVQDMDHENMFWYRQDPGLGLRLIYFSYDVKMKEKGDIPEGYSVSREKKERFSLILESASTNQTSMYLCASSSKGVSSGNTIYFGEGSWLTVV.

The V call is TRBV3-1 (or the pseudogene TRBV3-2), the J call TRBJ1-6, with D tentatively TRBD1 (6 bases). This CDR3 is built from 17 residues. Germline V gene data show CDR1 as LGHDT and CDR2 as YNNKEL (reference sequence). V lost 3 bases and J lost 0, with 12 bases in between. The chain's CDR3 is CASSQGRGSSYNSPLHF. CDR3 nucleotide sequence: TGTGCCAGCAGCCAGGGGAGGGGGAGCTCCTATAATTCACCCCTCCACTTT.

The V and J genes are TRBV27 and TRBJ2-1; TRBD2 matches at 10 bases. CDR3 size: 15 residues. Germline CDR1 MNHEY, CDR2 SMNVEV (reference sequence). Trimming at V came to 0 bases and at J to 8 bases, leaving 4 bases not matched to a gene. DNA for the CDR3: TGTGCCAGCAGTTTATCTCTAGCGGGGGAGTATGAGCAGTTCTTC. This translates into CASSLSLAGEYEQFF.

This clone showed up just a few times. CDR3 sequence: CASSRQVDQPQHF. CDR3 sequence (DNA): TGTGCCAGCAGCCGACAGGTAGATCAGCCCCAGCATTTT. This chain links TRBV7-8 with TRBJ1-5; D possibly corresponds to TRBD1 (6 bases). This CDR3 has 13 residues. Trimming cost V 5 bases and J 5 bases, with 10 bases left between them. The germline CDR1 and CDR2 sequences are SGHVS and FQNEAQ.

CDR3 sequence: CASSHRSAKNIQYF. CDR3 DNA sequence: TGTGCCAGCAGCCACAGGTCAGCCAAAAACATTCAGTACTTC. The chain combines TRBV3-1 (or the pseudogene TRBV3-2) with TRBJ2-4; no firm D call. The CDR3 totals 14 residues. The V end lost 3 bases, the J end lost 0 bases, and 6 bases lay between the germline ends. Germline V gives CDR1 LGHDT, CDR2 YNNKEL (reference sequence).